Presented here are 28 T cell receptor beta chains from one specimen sequenced in a study of T cells in Graves' hyperthyroidism and ophthalmopathy. It was RNA transcripts that yielded the amplified TCR beta CDR3 regions. TCR CDR3 underwent first-round RT-PCR with the HTBI primer set. A single record per CDR3 protein comes from TCRdb applying MiXCR to the multiplex PCR reads. The repertoire holds 490,000 or so distinct CDR3 sequences, with 20% to 25% as singletons. Sequencing was performed on blood. The receptors derive from a woman aged 70 to 79 with Graves' ophthalmopathy.

This clonotype was recorded many times. The chain recombines TRBV12-3 or TRBV12-4 with TRBJ2-3; 12 bases line up with TRBD2. The CDR3 is made up of 15 amino acids. Unmatched junction bases numbered 4, after V lost 8 bases and J lost 1 base. The chain's CDR3 is CASGRTSGGTDTQYF. As DNA, the CDR3 is TGTGCCAGCGGCAGGACTAGCGGGGGCACAGATACGCAGTATTTT.

The rearrangement joins TRBV6-1 to TRBJ1-1; no clear D gene. CDR1 and CDR2 (germline): MNHNS, SASEGT. Deletions cut 6 bases from V and 0 bases from J, with 14 bases between. The CDR3 runs 15 residues. In DNA form, the CDR3 reads TGTGCCAGCAGCCAGATGAGACCGTTGAACACTGAAGCTTTCTTT. This codes for CASSQMRPLNTEAFF.

The table lists this clonotype with a few counts. The chain employs TRBV7-8 and TRBJ2-2; possible D gene TRBD2, 6 bases. Germline V gene data show CDR1 as SGHVS and CDR2 as FQNEAQ. Between the trimmed V and J ends, which lost 0 bases and 1 base, there was a span of 15 bases. The CDR3 length is 18 residues. The CDR3 DNA reads TGTGCCAGCAGCTTAGCCGGTGGTAGCGGAATGAACACCGGGGAGCTGTTTTTT. Residues: CASSLAGGSGMNTGELFF.

This clonotype was observed at least ten times. The genes are TRBV29-1 and TRBJ2-3, with 10 bases aligning to TRBD1. V shed 5 bases, J shed 3 bases, and the junction held 5 bases outside the gene matches. CDR1 is SQVTM and CDR2 is ANQGSEA in the germline V gene. The CDR3 is 14 residues long. CDR3 sequence (DNA): TGCAGCGTTTGCCCGGACAGGGGGACAGATACGCAGTATTTT. Encoded protein: CSVCPDRGTDTQYF.

This clonotype was found many times. This chain joins TRBV12-3 or TRBV12-4 and TRBJ1-6; a possible D gene is TRBD1 (6 bases). V gave up 2 bases and J gave up 9 bases, with 8 bases separating them. The CDR3 has 13 amino acids. CDR3 sequence: CASSLTGLSPLHF. As DNA, the CDR3 is TGTGCCAGCAGTTTAACAGGGCTTTCACCCCTCCACTTT.

The J gene is TRBJ1-3, the V gene TRBV6-2 or TRBV6-3, with no clear D. The CDR3 has 17 amino acids. Germline CDR1 MNHEY, CDR2 SVGEGT. Trimming shortened V by 8 bases and J by 5 bases, and 25 bases separated the two germline ends. The CDR3 is CASLRDLTAADRNTIYF. The CDR3 DNA reads TGTGCCAGCTTAAGAGACCTCACAGCGGCCGATCGAAACACCATATATTTT.

Many counts were recorded for this clonotype. CDR3 sequence reads: CASSLVPDDPGRRGYTF. The CDR3 coding sequence is TGTGCCAGCAGCTTAGTCCCCGACGACCCAGGTCGGCGGGGCTACACCTTC. The V gene is TRBV11-3, the J gene TRBJ1-2; no reliable D call. Germline V gives CDR1 SGHNT, CDR2 YENEEA. The CDR3 runs to 17 residues. Trimming removed 1 base from V and 8 bases from J, with 23 bases in between.

This clonotype has at least ten counts. This chain links TRBV4-1 with TRBJ2-5; TRBD2 matches 9 bases. Germline assignment: CDR1 MGHRA and CDR2 YSYEKL. Trimming removed 4 bases from V and 5 bases from J; junction bases left unmatched: 8. This CDR3 has 15 amino acids. CDR3 sequence: CASSPGGRAGETQYF. The CDR3 DNA is TGCGCCAGCAGCCCCGGCGGGAGGGCCGGGGAGACCCAGTACTTC.

This clonotype was counted only a few times. The V and J genes are TRBV6-1 and TRBJ1-2; 9 bases align to TRBD1. Germline CDR1 and CDR2: MNHNS and SASEGT. Trimming cost V 1 base and J 10 bases; bases outside gene matches: 4. CDR3 length: 13 residues. CDR3 protein: CASSEGTGGVYTF. As DNA, the CDR3 is TGTGCCAGCAGTGAAGGTACAGGGGGCGTCTACACCTTC.

In its sample, this clonotype was seen a few times. The chain recombines TRBV5-5 with TRBJ1-6; D is uncertain. The CDR3 sequence is 14 residues long. Germline CDR1 is SGHKS and CDR2 is YYEKEE (reference sequence). The V and J ends lost 0 bases and 10 bases respectively, with 11 bases between them. The chain's CDR3 is CASSLGHGGSPLHF. CDR3 coding DNA: TGTGCCAGCAGCTTGGGACACGGAGGGTCACCCCTCCACTTT. The full variable domain, its missing parts supplied by reference TRBV5-5 and TRBJ1-6, is DAGVTQSPTHLIKTRGQQVTLRCSPISGHKSVSWYQQVLGQGPQFIFQYYEKEERGRGNFPDRFSARQFPNYSSELNVNALLLGDSALYLCASSLGHGGSPLHFGNGTRLTVT.

V and J are TRBV20-1 and TRBJ2-1; D is unresolved. Germline lookup yields CDR1 DFQATT and CDR2 SNEGSKA (reference sequence). This CDR3 spans 14 amino acids. V was pared by 3 bases and J by 0 bases, with 9 bases between. CDR3 protein: CSARAGFSYNEQFF. CDR3 in DNA: TGCAGTGCTAGGGCTGGGTTCTCCTACAATGAGCAGTTCTTC.

This chain uses TRBV15 with TRBJ2-7; perhaps TRBD2 as D (6 bases). Germline assignment: CDR1 LNHNV and CDR2 YYDKDF (reference sequence). The CDR3 covers 14 residues. The ends were cut back, 1 base at V and 4 bases at J, with 11 bases in the middle. In DNA, the CDR3 is TGTGCCACCAGCAGAGCCGGGACTCTATACGAGCAGTACTTC. Its protein product is CATSRAGTLYEQYF. The whole variable domain, filled in from reference TRBV15 and TRBJ2-7, reads DAMVIQNPRYQVTQFGKPVTLSCSQTLNHNVMYWYQQKSSQAPKLLFHYYDKDFNNEADTPDNFQSRRPNTSFCFLDIRSPGLGDTAMYLCATSRAGTLYEQYFGPGTRLTVT.

This clonotype showed up many times. The chain couples TRBV2 to TRBJ2-7, with 7 bases matching TRBD1. With V trimmed by 0 bases and J by 3 bases, 5 bases remained unmatched. Germline-derived CDR1 and CDR2 are SNHLY and FYNNEI. CDR3 size: 15 residues. The CDR3 region is CASSEARQGGYEQYF. As DNA, the CDR3 is TGTGCCAGCAGTGAAGCCCGACAGGGCGGCTACGAGCAGTACTTC. The full variable domain, its missing parts supplied by reference TRBV2 and TRBJ2-7, is EPEVTQTPSHQVTQMGQEVILRCVPISNHLYFYWYRQILGQKVEFLVSFYNNEISEKSEIFDDQFSVERPDGSNFTLKIRSTKLEDSAMYFCASSEARQGGYEQYFGPGTRLTVT.

The genes are TRBV6-2 or TRBV6-3 and TRBJ2-7; 9 bases line up with TRBD2. Losses at the gene ends were 0 bases for V and 9 bases for J; bases not matched to a gene: 18. This CDR3 has 18 amino acids. CDR1 MNHEY and CDR2 SVGEGT come from the germline V gene. The DNA for the CDR3 is TGTGCCAGCAGTTACTCCCCCCATCCGTCGACTAGCGGTCTTGGGCAGTACTTC. Its protein product is CASSYSPHPSTSGLGQYF.

This clonotype was picked up many times. The rearrangement joins TRBV6-1 to TRBJ1-6, with a weak D call TRBD1 (6 bases). Germline lookup yields CDR1 MNHNS and CDR2 SASEGT. V shed 7 bases and J shed 9 bases, with 13 bases lying between them. The CDR3 totals 13 residues. The CDR3 protein is CASTPNRASPLHF. The CDR3 nucleotides read TGTGCCAGCACCCCCAACAGGGCTTCACCCCTCCACTTT.

With regard to this clonotype: A read error is possible here, since a much larger clone lies one base away. The chain recombines TRBV11-2 with TRBJ2-1; 9 bases match TRBD2. Germline V gives CDR1 SGHAT, CDR2 FQNNGV. This CDR3 has 15 residues. DNA for the CDR3: TGTGCCAGCAGCATTAGCGGGAGCTCCTACAATGAGCAGTCCTTC. This gives the protein CASSISGSSYNEQSF.

V is TRBV15 and J is TRBJ1-1, with no clear D. V lost 1 base and J 0 bases, leaving 9 bases between the germline ends. The CDR3 extends over 15 amino acids. Germline loops: CDR1 LNHNV, CDR2 YYDKDF (reference sequence). This CDR3 is CATSRVQNMNTEAFF. CDR3 in DNA: TGTGCCACCAGCAGAGTACAGAACATGAACACTGAAGCTTTCTTT. Using reference TRBV15 and TRBJ1-1 for the parts outside the CDR3, the full variable domain is DAMVIQNPRYQVTQFGKPVTLSCSQTLNHNVMYWYQQKSSQAPKLLFHYYDKDFNNEADTPDNFQSRRPNTSFCFLDIRSPGLGDTAMYLCATSRVQNMNTEAFFGQGTRLTVV.

The CDR3 sequence is CASSAGGPGTEAFF. DNA of the CDR3: TGTGCCAGCAGCGCCGGGGGGCCCGGCACTGAAGCTTTCTTT. The chain carries TRBV7-6 and TRBJ1-1; a weak D match, TRBD1 (6 bases). V was cut by 5 bases and J by 4 bases, with 14 bases left in between. This CDR3 is 14 amino acids long. In germline, CDR1 is SGHVS, CDR2 FNYEAQ.

This clonotype was seen only a few times. V usage is TRBV5-6 and J usage is TRBJ2-7; D is unclear. This CDR3 is built from 12 residues. From germline, CDR1 is SGHDT and CDR2 YYEEEE. The V gene lost 5 bases and the J gene lost 4 bases, with 10 bases spanning the gap. CDR3 residues: CASRFRSYEQYF. The CDR3 DNA sequence: TGTGCCAGCAGGTTCAGAAGTTACGAGCAGTACTTC.

The rearrangement links TRBV28 to TRBJ2-1; 9 bases line up with TRBD1. The V gene end was trimmed by 2 bases and the J gene end by 7 bases; junction bases not matched to a gene: 6. The germline CDR1 and CDR2 sequences are MDHEN and SYDVKM. The CDR3 extends over 15 amino acids. CDR3 sequence (DNA): TGTGCCAGCAGTTTAGAACAGGGGGCGGGGAATGAGCAGTTCTTC. This translates into CASSLEQGAGNEQFF.

The chain employs TRBV29-1 and TRBJ2-1; D is undetermined. The germline V gene encodes CDR1 SQVTM and CDR2 ANQGSEA. Trimming cost V 4 bases and J 7 bases, with 14 bases left between them. The CDR3 is 13 amino acids. The CDR3: CSVGRRLGNEQFF. The CDR3 bases are TGCAGCGTTGGACGAAGACTTGGGAATGAGCAGTTCTTC.

The V gene is TRBV19, the J gene TRBJ2-6; D perhaps matches TRBD1 (6 bases). The CDR3 is 18 residues long. The V gene's germline CDR1 is LNHDA and CDR2 SQIVND (reference sequence). Trimming cost V 3 bases and J 4 bases, with 19 bases left between them. CDR3 residues: CASSISGTLGTGANVLTF. The CDR3 DNA reads as TGTGCCAGTAGTATCTCCGGGACACTAGGAACCGGGGCCAACGTCCTGACTTTC.

Many counts were recorded for this clonotype. The J gene is TRBJ1-5, the V gene TRBV28; no reliable D call. Trimming removed 5 bases at V and 3 bases at J, with 17 bases between. The length of the CDR3 is 16 residues. Germline CDR1 is MDHEN and CDR2 is SYDVKM. The CDR3 here is CASSASRGSPNQPQHF. CDR3 DNA sequence: TGTGCCAGCAGTGCCTCGCGCGGGTCCCCCAATCAGCCCCAGCATTTT.

The chain carries TRBV10-3 and TRBJ2-1; possibly TRBD2 for D (6 bases). In germline, CDR1 is ENHRY, CDR2 SYGVKD. The CDR3 totals 14 residues. The V gene lost 4 bases and the J gene lost 5 bases, with 12 bases spanning the gap. The CDR3 region has the DNA TGTGCCATCAGTGGGACCGGGGGTAACAATGAGCAGTTCTTC. It encodes CAISGTGGNNEQFF.

This clonotype was seen at least ten times. V gene TRBV6-5 combines with J gene TRBJ1-1; D gene ambiguous. The germline CDR1 and CDR2 sequences are MNHEY and SVGAGI. This CDR3 has 12 residues. Between the trimmed V and J ends, which lost 2 bases and 3 bases, there was a span of 4 bases. CDR3 sequence (DNA): TGTGCCAGCAGTTACCAGGACACTGAAGCTTTCTTT. It codes for CASSYQDTEAFF.

The chain couples TRBV6-1 to TRBJ1-5, with 9 bases lining up with TRBD1. CDR1 is MNHNS and CDR2 is SASEGT in the germline V gene. There are 14 residues in the CDR3. V lost 10 bases, J lost 4 bases, and 8 bases stayed unmatched. The CDR3 DNA is TGTGCCACTCACCGGACAGGGGCAAATCAGCCCCAGCATTTT. Its translation: CATHRTGANQPQHF.

This clonotype has more than one count but fewer than ten. The chain uses TRBV6-1 and TRBJ2-7; 11 bases line up with TRBD1. Per germline, CDR1 MNHNS and CDR2 SASEGT. CDR3 length: 14 residues. V trimming: 6 bases; J trimming: 3 bases; junction bases outside the gene matches: 4. The chain's CDR3 is CASSRDRGFYEQYF. The CDR3 bases are TGTGCCAGCAGCCGGGACAGGGGGTTCTACGAGCAGTACTTC.

This clonotype appeared a few times. The V call is TRBV27, the J call TRBJ2-7; D not certain. Germline V gives CDR1 MNHEY, CDR2 SMNVEV (reference sequence). V shed 0 bases and J shed 6 bases, with 9 bases lying between them. The CDR3 spans 13 residues. The CDR3 region has the DNA TGTGCCAGCAGTTTATCATGGGGTGGCGAGCAGTACTTC. The encoded protein is CASSLSWGGEQYF.